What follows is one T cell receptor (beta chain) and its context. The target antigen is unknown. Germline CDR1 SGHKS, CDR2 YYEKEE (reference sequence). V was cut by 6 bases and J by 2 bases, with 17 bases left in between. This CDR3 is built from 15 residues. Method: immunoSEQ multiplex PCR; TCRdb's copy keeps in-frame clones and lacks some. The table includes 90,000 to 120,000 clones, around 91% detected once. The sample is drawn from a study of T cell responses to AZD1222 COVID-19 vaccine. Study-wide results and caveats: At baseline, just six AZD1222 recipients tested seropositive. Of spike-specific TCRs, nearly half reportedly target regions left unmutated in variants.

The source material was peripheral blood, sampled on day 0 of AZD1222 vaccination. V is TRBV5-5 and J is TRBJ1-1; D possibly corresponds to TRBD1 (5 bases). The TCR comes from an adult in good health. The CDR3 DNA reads TGTGCCAGCACCCTACTTGAGACAGTTAACACTGAAGCTTTCTTT. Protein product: CASTLLETVNTEAFF.